This T cell receptor (beta chain) was recorded in a study of blood T cell repertoires in COVID-19. Study-level information: Samples of COVID-19 (acute and convalescent) were obtained from the United States, Italy and Spain. Nucleic acid was either cDNA or gDNA, and it came from T cells, B-cell-depleted T cells, or PBMCs.

The method was immunoSEQ multiplex PCR; TCRdb's version includes in-frame clones alone and lacks a portion of them. The top ten clones hold approximately 13% of a sample with roughly 150,000 clones, about 77% of them seen once. The germline CDR1 and CDR2 sequences are WNHNN and SYGVQD (reference sequence). The CDR3 consists of 14 residues. J gave up 1 base and V 6 bases, and 1 base lay outside the gene matches. The chain combines TRBV10-1 with TRBJ2-1, with 9 bases matching TRBD1. The source of this sequence is a woman aged 80 or older with acute or convalescent COVID-19. Sequenced sample: peripheral blood. CDR3 sequence reads: CASSGTGSYNEQFF. The CDR3 DNA sequence: TGCGCCAGCAGCGGGACAGGGTCCTACAATGAGCAGTTCTTC.